Below, 22 T cell receptor beta chains from the same sample are listed, as sequenced in a study of Ad26.COV2.S vaccination and SARS-CoV-2 variants. The method was immunoSEQ multiplex PCR; TCRdb's version includes in-frame clones alone and lacks a portion of them. The table has about 350,000 clones, roughly nine tenths seen once. The sequencing used peripheral blood, collected after recovery from COVID-19. The receptors stem from a human donor who had recovered from COVID-19.

The V call is TRBV27, the J call TRBJ2-3; a weak D match, TRBD1 (6 bases). Trimming removed 5 bases at V and 4 bases at J, with 13 bases between. Germline values: CDR1 MNHEY, CDR2 SMNVEV (reference sequence). This CDR3 is 14 amino acids long. This CDR3 reads CASSLRRGADTQYF. DNA of the CDR3: TGTGCCAGCAGTCTACGCAGGGGAGCAGATACGCAGTATTTT.

The chain has TRBV4-3 and TRBJ1-6, with 8 nucleotides matching TRBD1. After removal of 0 bases from V and 9 bases from J, the junction contained 4 bases not matched to a gene. From germline, CDR1 is LGHNA and CDR2 YSLEER. The CDR3 length is 15 residues. CDR3 in DNA: TGCGCCAGCAGCCAAGAGACAGGGGTTAGTTCACCCCTCCACTTT. This gives the protein CASSQETGVSSPLHF.

The V call is TRBV12-3 or TRBV12-4, the J call TRBJ2-7; D possibly corresponds to TRBD1 (5 bases). CDR3 length: 13 amino acids. V was cut by 6 bases and J by 1 base, with 10 bases left in between. CDR3 DNA sequence: TGTGCCAGCAGGACTCCAGGGTCCTACGAGCAGTACTTC. As protein: CASRTPGSYEQYF.

This chain connects TRBV6-5 to TRBJ1-2; D not resolved. V lost 4 bases and J lost 8, with 8 bases in between. In germline, CDR1 is MNHEY, CDR2 SVGAGI. The CDR3 is 11 residues long. The CDR3 region has the DNA TGTGCCAGCAGTTCAGGAGGCGGCTACACCTTC. Protein: CASSSGGGYTF.

The chain employs TRBV20-1 and TRBJ1-2; tentative D call: TRBD1 (5 bases). The ends were cut back, 5 bases at V and 5 bases at J, with 9 bases in the middle. The CDR3 totals 11 residues. Germline V gene data show CDR1 as DFQATT and CDR2 as SNEGSKA (reference sequence). CDR3: CSAEKGYGYTF. CDR3 coding DNA: TGCAGTGCTGAGAAGGGGTATGGCTACACCTTC.

This rearrangement joins TRBV7-8 to TRBJ1-1; no clear D. V was trimmed by 1 base and J by 1 base, leaving 7 bases between them. Per the germline V gene, CDR1 is SGHVS and CDR2 is FQNEAQ. CDR3 length: 14 amino acids. CDR3 coding DNA: TGTGCCAGCAGCTTAGTGTCTGGGAACACTGAAGCTTTCTTT. Amino acids: CASSLVSGNTEAFF.

In this sample, this clone turned up once. The genes are TRBV9 and TRBJ1-1; 7 bases fit TRBD1. The CDR3 is made up of 17 amino acids. V shed 0 bases, J shed 1 base, and the junction held 9 bases outside the gene matches. The germline V gene encodes CDR1 SGDLS and CDR2 YYNGEE. DNA for the CDR3: TGTGCCAGCAGCGTAGGTTTTTTGGGGACAGAGAACACTGAAGCTTTCTTT. Encoded protein: CASSVGFLGTENTEAFF. The full variable domain, in which reference TRBV9 and TRBJ1-1 provide the parts outside the CDR3, is DSGVTQTPKHLITATGQRVTLRCSPRSGDLSVYWYQQSLDQGLQFLIQYYNGEERAKGNILERFSAQQFPDLHSELNLSSLELGDSALYFCASSVGFLGTENTEAFFGQGTRLTVV.

The V and J genes are TRBV3-1 (or the pseudogene TRBV3-2) and TRBJ1-4; 11 nucleotides align to TRBD1. Germline lookup yields CDR1 LGHDT and CDR2 YNNKEL (reference sequence). V lost 4 bases and J lost 4; bases outside the gene matches: 8. CDR3 length equals 17 residues. The CDR3, as DNA: TGTGCCAGCAGCCCCTGGGACAGGGGGATAGGTAATGAAAAACTGTTTTTT. This codes for CASSPWDRGIGNEKLFF.

This rearrangement joins TRBV5-4 to TRBJ1-1; D ambiguous. Germline lookup yields CDR1 SGHNT and CDR2 YYREEE (reference sequence). The germline V and J ends were trimmed by 4 bases and 1 base, with 14 bases remaining between them. The CDR3 has 15 residues. CDR3 coding DNA: TGTGCCAGCAGCCCCCGCCCGGGAAAGAACACTGAAGCTTTCTTT. This codes for CASSPRPGKNTEAFF. The variable domain in full, with the rest retrieved from reference TRBV5-4 and TRBJ1-1, is ETGVTQSPTHLIKTRGQQVTLRCSSQSGHNTVSWYQQALGQGPQFIFQYYREEENGRGNFPPRFSGLQFPNYSSELNVNALELDDSALYLCASSPRPGKNTEAFFGQGTRLTVV.

The chain joins TRBV10-3 to TRBJ2-7, with 10 bases matching TRBD1. Trimming at V came to 10 bases and at J to 3 bases, leaving 6 bases not matched to a gene. Germline V gene lookup returns CDR1 ENHRY and CDR2 SYGVKD. The CDR3 runs to 13 residues. The CDR3 DNA reads as TGTGCCACCGCAGGACAGGGGGTCTACGAGCAGTACTTC. Encoded protein: CATAGQGVYEQYF.

The chain carries TRBV7-7 and TRBJ2-5, with D possibly TRBD2 on 5 matching bases. Trimming shortened V by 2 bases and J by 5 bases, and 21 bases separated the two germline ends. In germline, CDR1 is SSHAT, CDR2 FNYEAQ (reference sequence). The length of the CDR3 is 17 residues. Here the CDR3 reads CASSLSVVSGPSETQYF. CDR3 DNA: TGTGCCAGCAGCTTATCAGTGGTAAGCGGCCCCTCGGAGACCCAGTACTTC.

The chain uses TRBV10-3 and TRBJ2-2; D gene unclear. Germline V CDR1 and CDR2: ENHRY, SYGVKD. This CDR3 contains 14 residues. The V end was cut by 8 bases, the J end by 1 base, with 11 bases between. CDR3 in DNA: TGTGCCATCGGTCAAGGGAAGAACACCGGGGAGCTGTTTTTT. Translated: CAIGQGKNTGELFF.

In its sample, this clone was seen once. The chain is built from TRBV7-9 and TRBJ2-1; TRBD2 matches 8 bases. The germline CDR1 and CDR2 sequences are SEHNR and FQNEAQ (reference sequence). The CDR3 extends over 16 amino acids. V trimming: 1 base; J trimming: 6 bases; junction bases outside the gene matches: 8. The CDR3 region is CASSLVTTSGSNEQFF. CDR3 in DNA: TGTGCCAGCAGCTTAGTCACAACTAGCGGATCCAATGAGCAGTTCTTC.

The rearrangement links TRBV6-1 to TRBJ1-6; 7 bases map to TRBD1. Germline assignment: CDR1 MNHNS and CDR2 SASEGT. The CDR3 length is 16 residues. Germline trimming cut 2 bases from V and 13 bases from J; bases unmatched to any gene: 14. CDR3 sequence (DNA): TGTGCCAGCAGTGAATTCACAGGGGTTAATCAATTCCCCCTCCACTTT. Its protein is CASSEFTGVNQFPLHF.

Worth noting for this clone: Its ends do not fully match the called genes, so a read error is possible. The chain joins TRBV7-9 to TRBJ2-1; perhaps TRBD2 as D (7 bases). The CDR3 runs to 14 residues. Germline CDR1 and CDR2: SEHNR and FQNEAQ (reference sequence). The DNA for the CDR3 is TGTGCCAGCAGCCGCGAGGGGGGGGCCAGAGGATTGATCTTC. It yields the protein CASSREGGARGLIF. Drawing the rest from reference TRBV7-9 and TRBJ2-1, the complete variable domain is DTGVSQNPRHKITKRGQNVTFRCDPISEHNRLYWYRQTLGQGPEFLTYFQNEAQLEKSRLLSDRFSAERPKGSFSTLEIQRTEQGDSAMYLCASSREGGARGLIFGPGTRLTVL.

The genes are TRBV7-9 and TRBJ2-5; 10 bases fit TRBD1. Germline values: CDR1 SEHNR, CDR2 FQNEAQ (reference sequence). After removal of 5 bases from V and 1 base from J, the junction contained 4 bases not matched to a gene. This CDR3 comprises 15 residues. CDR3 region: CASSTGQGTQETQYF. CDR3 DNA: TGTGCCAGCAGCACGGGACAGGGGACCCAAGAGACCCAGTACTTC.

The chain couples TRBV19 to TRBJ1-1; TRBD1 matches at 9 bases. CDR3 length: 16 residues. From germline, CDR1 is LNHDA and CDR2 SQIVND (reference sequence). J lost 1 base, V lost 3 bases, and 6 bases had no gene match. CDR3: CASSIRDRGRNTEAFF. DNA of the CDR3: TGTGCCAGTAGTATTCGTGACAGGGGGAGGAACACTGAAGCTTTCTTT.

This chain connects TRBV24-1 to TRBJ2-1; D tentatively fits TRBD1 or TRBD2 (5 bases each). V lost 4 bases to trimming and J lost 0 bases, with 12 bases between them. CDR1 KGHDR and CDR2 SFDVKD come from the germline V gene. The CDR3 totals 16 residues. CDR3 sequence: CATSDAGTGSYNEQFF. The CDR3 region has the DNA TGTGCCACCAGTGACGCCGGGACGGGCTCCTACAATGAGCAGTTCTTC.

The chain uses TRBV7-2 and TRBJ2-1; a possible D gene is TRBD2 (6 bases). This CDR3 is 14 amino acids long. The V and J ends lost 7 bases and 2 bases respectively, with 12 bases between them. Germline values: CDR1 SGHTA, CDR2 FQGNSA. The CDR3 DNA is TGTGCCAGCAACTCGGGACTCGCCTACAATGAGCAGTTCTTC. This encodes CASNSGLAYNEQFF. Full variable domain (rest looked up from reference TRBV7-2 and TRBJ2-1): GAGVSQSPSNKVTEKGKDVELRCDPISGHTALYWYRQSLGQGLEFLIYFQGNSAPDKSGLPSDRFSAERTGGSVSTLTIQRTQQEDSAVYLCASNSGLAYNEQFFGPGTRLTVL.

The J gene is TRBJ1-1, the V gene TRBV19, with TRBD1 matching 10 bases. CDR3 length: 16 amino acids. In germline, CDR1 is LNHDA, CDR2 SQIVND (reference sequence). With V trimmed by 7 bases and J by 4 bases, 12 bases remained unmatched. This chain's CDR3 is CASIKGGDRGITEAFF. CDR3 nucleotide sequence: TGTGCCAGTATCAAAGGAGGGGACAGGGGAATCACTGAAGCTTTCTTT. The full variable domain, in which reference TRBV19 and TRBJ1-1 provide the parts outside the CDR3, is DGGITQSPKYLFRKEGQNVTLSCEQNLNHDAMYWYRQDPGQGLRLIYYSQIVNDFQKGDIAEGYSVSREKKESFPLTVTSAQKNPTAFYLCASIKGGDRGITEAFFGQGTRLTVV.

CDR3 DNA sequence: TGTGCCAGCAGCTTAGATACGGGGGAGCAGTACTTC. Its translation: CASSLDTGEQYF. The rearrangement joins TRBV11-1 to TRBJ2-7, with D maybe TRBD2 (5 bases). Germline V gives CDR1 SGHAT, CDR2 FQDESV (reference sequence). V lost 1 base to trimming and J lost 7 bases, with 8 bases between them. This CDR3 contains 12 residues.

This chain links TRBV18 with TRBJ1-5; TRBD1 matches at 9 bases. The CDR3 totals 19 residues. J gave up 0 bases and V 3 bases, and 12 bases lay outside the gene matches. Germline CDR1 and CDR2: KGHSH and LQKENI. The CDR3 sequence is CASSPGTGLGWYSNQPQHF. The CDR3 coding sequence is TGTGCCAGCTCACCCGGGACAGGGTTGGGATGGTATAGCAATCAGCCCCAGCATTTT.